Sequencing of this T cell receptor (beta chain) was carried out in a study of identifying expanded T cells in peripheral blood. Study-level findings and limits: Technical replicates showed around 1.1 changed clones; two weeks about 16.4; four weeks 19. Variance in clone template counts between approximately two-week samples significantly increased with total template count across all healthy donors.

No infections or other immune events were documented during collection. Repertoires were generated with immunoSEQ multiplex PCR, while TCRdb's copy carries only in-frame clones and drops some. Found here are 60,000 to 70,000 clones, around four fifths of them singletons; the top ten hold about 18%. Germline V gene lookup returns CDR1 MGHRA and CDR2 YSYEKL. The CDR3 contains 16 residues. J lost 6 bases, V lost 1 base, and 3 bases had no gene match. As to this clone: The target antigen is unknown.

This clonotype was obtained from a person aged 18 to 75 in good health. Sample: blood. V is TRBV4-1 and J is TRBJ2-5; 15 nucleotides align to TRBD2. The CDR3 protein is CASSQGTSGGAQTQYF. Here the CDR3 DNA reads TGCGCCAGCAGCCAAGGGACTAGCGGGGGGGCCCAGACCCAGTACTTC.